This entry features one T cell receptor (beta chain) sequence. Its cognate antigen has yet to be identified. Base qualities were left out, and no much larger clone turns up one base away. TCR CDR3 regions were amplified from genomic DNA by multiplex PCR using the deep immunoSEQ assay. Extracted genomic DNA from each cell subset was spread evenly across all wells of several immunoSEQ 96-well plates, with each plate serving as a replicate. For unsorted PBMC, each replicate PCR was loaded with roughly 330 ng genomic DNA, equivalent to 30,000 or so T cell genomes. Unsorted PBMC genomic DNA was sequenced across ten immunoSEQ deep assay plates. Purified libraries were measured with a Qubit 3.0 fluorometer, size-checked on a Bioanalyzer 2100, and measured again with the KAPA Library Quantification kit. Every immunoSEQ 96-well plate was sequenced on a separate single-read 150-cycle Illumina NextSeq 550 flow cell. Processing in the source paper ran as follows. The immunoSEQ output contained only junctional sequences without quality scores, so filtering could not match that applied to full-length reads. Sequences were annotated with PyIR, a Python wrapper for IgBLAST v1.9, using IMGT germline references to assign V/J genes and CDR3. Reads were filtered out if the reads had weak V/J assignments (E-value above 1e-6), no CDR3, stop codons, out-of-frame junctions, or ambiguous translated residues. V3J clonotypes were defined as sequences sharing the same inferred V gene, J gene, and CDR3 amino acid sequence. Percentage overlap between repertoires was computed as shared unique clonotypes divided by the size of the smaller repertoire. Repertoire richness was assessed with RTK rarefaction, the Chao1 estimator, and Recon v2.1 estimates of unobserved clonotypes. This is the immuneACCESS table as TCRdb keeps it, with only in-frame sequences that have V and J called. A part of the clones is gone; compared with another copy, unresolved V genes explain less than half, and the rest is unexplained. Clonal size and the V and J genes are those of that table, whereas D and trimming came from the DNA. In all, the sample holds 400,000 to 500,000 clones, and less than 80% of those were seen once. The ten largest clonotypes hold less than 15% of the sample.

This specimen belongs to a study of shared clonotypes between healthy human individuals (dated by TCRdb to 2020 to 2022). As for the study more broadly: Two women and a few men aged 18 to 49 years were included in the cohort. To estimate repertoire size and how much clonotypes are shared between individuals, the study performed deep sequencing of blood TCR repertoires from a handful of healthy adults. Different laboratories and diverse techniques were used to prepare libraries and sequence TCR repertoires, to increase sequencing depth and limit assay-specific biases. Leukapheresis yielded between about 0.8 and 8.9 billion PBMCs per donor.

The donors were healthy, HIV-negative adults who had no recently reported acute infections or vaccinations. Every donor was a Caucasian adult residing in Nashville, Tennessee, USA. In the unsorted samples, 85 million to 100 million PBMCs were counted, and genomic DNA was extracted using the QIAamp DNA Blood Mini kit. Blood was collected by leukapheresis, and PBMCs were isolated by Ficoll-Histopaque density gradient centrifugation and then cryopreserved in liquid nitrogen vapor phase. CDR1 and CDR2, looked up from the germline V gene (reference sequence), are MNHEY and SMNVEV. Taken from cysteine to phenylalanine, the CDR3 has 15 residues. The kept DNA is CDR3 alone, 45 bases in frame from the first base. Trimming accounts for 6 bases at V and 5 bases at J, while the number of junction bases matched to no gene is 9. Findings and caveats that apply to the study as a whole: Sampling was restricted to blood, and TCR repertoires in tissues likely differ from the TCR repertoires found in blood. Based on pairwise subsampling, the degree of clonotype sharing among donors was expected to be affected by sequencing depth. Because the study included only a small number of donors, the genetic and exposure-history diversity represented was limited.

The rearranged chain carries TRBV27 and TRBJ2-1, with 8 middle bases fitting TRBD1. Sequencing was done on a sample of PBMCs. This receptor was identified in a woman aged 40 to 55 in good health. Some clones in this sample may be carry-over from other donors' samples. The nucleotide sequence is given as TGTGCCAGCAGCCCCTCCTGGACAGGGAACAATGAGCAGTTCTTC. Translated, this gives CASSPSWTGNNEQFF.